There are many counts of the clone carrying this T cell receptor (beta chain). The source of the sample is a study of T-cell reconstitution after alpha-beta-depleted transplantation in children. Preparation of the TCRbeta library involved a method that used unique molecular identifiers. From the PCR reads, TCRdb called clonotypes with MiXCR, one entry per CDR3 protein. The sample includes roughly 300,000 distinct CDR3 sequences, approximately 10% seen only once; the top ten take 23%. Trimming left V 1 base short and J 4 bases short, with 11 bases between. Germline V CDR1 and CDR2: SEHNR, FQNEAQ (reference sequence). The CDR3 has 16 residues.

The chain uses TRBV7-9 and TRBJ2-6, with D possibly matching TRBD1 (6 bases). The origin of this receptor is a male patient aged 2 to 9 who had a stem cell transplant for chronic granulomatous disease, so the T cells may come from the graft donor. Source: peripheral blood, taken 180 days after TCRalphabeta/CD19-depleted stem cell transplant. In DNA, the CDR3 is TGTGCCAGCAGCTTAGTTCAGGGGATCGGGGCCAACGTCCTGACTTTC. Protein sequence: CASSLVQGIGANVLTF.